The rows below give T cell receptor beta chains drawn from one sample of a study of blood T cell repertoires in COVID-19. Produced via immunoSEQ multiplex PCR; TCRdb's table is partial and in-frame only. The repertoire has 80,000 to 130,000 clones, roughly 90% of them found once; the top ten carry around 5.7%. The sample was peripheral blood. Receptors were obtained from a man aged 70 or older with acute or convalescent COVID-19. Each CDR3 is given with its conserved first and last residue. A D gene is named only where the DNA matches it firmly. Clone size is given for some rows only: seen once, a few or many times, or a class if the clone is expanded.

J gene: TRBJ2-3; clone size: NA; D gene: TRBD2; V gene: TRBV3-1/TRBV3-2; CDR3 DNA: TGTGCCAGCGGGCTAGCGGGGGGGGGTACGCAGTATTTT; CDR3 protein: CASGLAGGGTQYF
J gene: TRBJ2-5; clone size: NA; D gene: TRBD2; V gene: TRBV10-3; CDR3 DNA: TGTGCCAGTGGGGTAGCGGGGGTACAAGAGACCCAGTACTTC; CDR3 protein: CASGVAGVQETQYF
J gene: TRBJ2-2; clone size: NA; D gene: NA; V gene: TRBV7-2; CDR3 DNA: TGTGCCAGCAGCTTAGCTAGATCGAACACCGGGGAGCTGTTTTTT; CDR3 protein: CASSLARSNTGELFF
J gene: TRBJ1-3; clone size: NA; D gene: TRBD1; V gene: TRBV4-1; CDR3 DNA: TGCGCCAGCAGCCAAGAAGCAGGGGGCGGAAACACCATATATTTT; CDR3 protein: CASSQEAGGGNTIYF
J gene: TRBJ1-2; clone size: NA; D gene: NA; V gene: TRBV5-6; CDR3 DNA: TGTGCCAGCAGCTCAGACTTATCCTATGGCTACACCTTC; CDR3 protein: CASSSDLSYGYTF
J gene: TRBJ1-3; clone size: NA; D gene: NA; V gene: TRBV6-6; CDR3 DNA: TGTGCCAGCACCGAAGGACAGTCATCTGGAAACACCATATATTTT; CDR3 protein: CASTEGQSSGNTIYF
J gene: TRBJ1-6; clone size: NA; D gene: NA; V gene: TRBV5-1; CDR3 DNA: TGCGCCAGCAGCCTCCAGGGCGGGGCGGGTTCACCCCTCCACTTT; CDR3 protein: CASSLQGGAGSPLHF
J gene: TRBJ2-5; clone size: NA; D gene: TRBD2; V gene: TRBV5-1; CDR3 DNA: TGCGCCAGCAGCTCTGGACTAGCGGAGCGAGAAGTCCAGTACTTC; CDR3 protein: CASSSGLAEREVQYF
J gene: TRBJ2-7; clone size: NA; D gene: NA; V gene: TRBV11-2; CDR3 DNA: TGTGCCAGCAGCTTAGTGGGTTTACGAGACAGTTACTACGAGCAGTACTTC; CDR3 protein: CASSLVGLRDSYYEQYF
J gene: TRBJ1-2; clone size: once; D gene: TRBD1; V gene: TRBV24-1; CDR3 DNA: TGTGCCACCAGTGACTCCGGGACAGGGGGCAACTATGGCTACACCTTC; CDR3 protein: CATSDSGTGGNYGYTF
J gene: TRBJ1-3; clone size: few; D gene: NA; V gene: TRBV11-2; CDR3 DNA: TGTGCCAGCAGCTTAGGGGGGAGGTCTGGAAACACCATATATTTT; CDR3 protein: CASSLGGRSGNTIYF
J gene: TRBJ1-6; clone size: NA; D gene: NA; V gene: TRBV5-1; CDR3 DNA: TGCGCCAGCAGCCTCGGGGGGGGTAGTTCACCCCTCCACTTT; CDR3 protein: CASSLGGGSSPLHF
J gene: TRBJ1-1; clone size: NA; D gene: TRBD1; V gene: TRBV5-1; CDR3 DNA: TGCGCCAGCAGCCGACAGGGAAGTGGAGTAGAAGCTTTCTTT; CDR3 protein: CASSRQGSGVEAFF
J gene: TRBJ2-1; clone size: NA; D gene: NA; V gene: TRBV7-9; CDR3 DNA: TGTGCCAGCAGCCCCGAGGACTTCCCGTCCTACAATGAGCAGTTCTTC; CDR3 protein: CASSPEDFPSYNEQFF
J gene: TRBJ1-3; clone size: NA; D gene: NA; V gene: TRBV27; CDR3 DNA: TGTGCCAGCAGTTTGGGCCAGGGGTTAGGAAACACCATATATTTT; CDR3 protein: CASSLGQGLGNTIYF
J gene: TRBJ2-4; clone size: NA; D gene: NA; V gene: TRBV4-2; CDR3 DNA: TGTGCCAGCAGCCAAGTCGAAGCGTCAGACATTCAGTACTTC; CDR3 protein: CASSQVEASDIQYF
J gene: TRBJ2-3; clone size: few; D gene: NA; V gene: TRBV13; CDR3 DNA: TGTGCCAGCAGCTTATTCCGTTGGAGGGACACAGATACGCAGTATTTT; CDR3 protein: CASSLFRWRDTDTQYF
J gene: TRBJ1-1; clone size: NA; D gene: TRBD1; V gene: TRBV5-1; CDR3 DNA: TGCGCCAGCAGCCCGGGACAGGGGGCTAGTTTCGTCTTT; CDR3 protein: CASSPGQGASFVF
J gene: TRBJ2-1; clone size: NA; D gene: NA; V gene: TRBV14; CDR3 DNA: TGTGCCAGCAGCTTTGCGGGAAACAATGAGCAGTTCTTC; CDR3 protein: CASSFAGNNEQFF
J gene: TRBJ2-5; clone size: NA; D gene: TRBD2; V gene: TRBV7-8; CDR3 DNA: TGTGCCAGCAGCTTTGCGGGAGTGGAGACCCAGTACTTC; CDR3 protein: CASSFAGVETQYF
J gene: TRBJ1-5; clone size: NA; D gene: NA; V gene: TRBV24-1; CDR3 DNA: TGTGCCACCAACGGGGAAGAGGATCAGCCCCAGCATTTT; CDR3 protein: CATNGEEDQPQHF